The T cell receptor (beta chain) under discussion was sequenced for a study of T cell changes during pregnancy in multiple sclerosis. Method: immunoSEQ multiplex PCR; TCRdb's copy keeps in-frame clones and lacks some. The data contain more than 11,000 clones, approximately 93% of them singletons. This CDR3 has 13 amino acids. The J segment lost 2 bases and the V segment lost 10 bases, leaving 5 bases of the junction unmatched. Germline V lookup: CDR1 MNHNY, CDR2 SVGAGI (reference sequence). The chain recombines TRBV6-6 with TRBJ2-3, with 8 bases that match TRBD1. The sample was peripheral blood, taken in the second trimester of pregnancy. This sequence was found in a female donor in good health, enrolled as a control in a pregnancy study. CDR3 nucleotide sequence: TGTGCCATCCAGGACAGGGTCACAGATACGCAGTATTTT. It specifies CAIQDRVTDTQYF.